This record looks at one TCR beta chain sequence and its context. This CDR3 has 14 residues. V lost 6 bases to trimming and J lost 1 base, with 12 bases between them. Germline V lookup: CDR1 SEHNR, CDR2 FQNEAQ (reference sequence). The data derive from a study of blood T cell repertoires in COVID-19. Study overall: Samples of COVID-19 (acute and convalescent) were obtained from the United States, Italy and Spain.

Cohort 3 donors were reported recovered after two negative PCRs, clearance, or symptom resolution. The authors' processing: Amplifying reference gene primers gave estimates of nucleated cell counts. Here immunoSEQ multiplex PCR was the method, and the copy in TCRdb shows in-frame clones only, minus some. D and trimming were read from the DNA, whereas the V and J calls and clone size are those reported in that table. Among just over 150,000 clones, roughly 88% were seen once, and the ten largest hold around 6.7%. This sequence joins TRBV7-9 and TRBJ2-5; D possibly corresponds to TRBD1 (6 bases). Input material: PBMCs or T cells enriched from blood (not recorded which). The sequence derives from a woman in her 50s who had recovered from COVID-19. The CDR3 loop is CASRFGQLQETQYF. CDR3 nucleotide sequence: TGTGCCAGCAGATTCGGACAGCTCCAAGAGACCCAGTACTTC. The variable domain in full, completed from reference TRBV7-9 and TRBJ2-5, reads DTGVSQNPRHKITKRGQNVTFRCDPISEHNRLYWYRQTLGQGPEFLTYFQNEAQLEKSRLLSDRFSAERPKGSFSTLEIQRTEQGDSAMYLCASRFGQLQETQYFGPGTRLLVL.